This passage covers 25 T cell receptor beta chains from one sample sequenced in a study of T cell repertoires in aging, cancer and after chemotherapy. Peripheral blood genomic DNA, not sorted cells or RNA, was the template. Multiplex touch-down PCR with TRB-A/B primers amplified rearranged V-D-J TRB sequences. Each CDR3 protein is one row after TCRdb ran MiXCR on the multiplex PCR reads. The sample includes almost 9,500 distinct CDR3 sequences, 30% to 40% seen only once; the top ten take about 3.5%. The sample comprised blood. The source is a human donor in good health.

CDR3 nucleotides: TGTGCCAGCAGCCACGGGGGGGCCTACCCCTATTCACCCCTCCACTTT. Its translation is CASSHGGAYPYSPLHF. The V gene is TRBV7-9, the J gene TRBJ1-6; D perhaps matches TRBD1 (6 bases). Germline-derived CDR1 and CDR2 are SEHNR and FQNEAQ (reference sequence). This CDR3 is built from 16 residues. The V end was cut by 5 bases, the J end by 8 bases, with 19 bases between.

This clonotype is categorized as medium-sized. The chain couples TRBV10-3 to TRBJ1-6; D not certain. V was trimmed by 4 bases and J by 10 bases, leaving 8 bases between them. The CDR3 sequence is 12 residues long. Germline V gene lookup returns CDR1 ENHRY and CDR2 SYGVKD. CDR3 nucleotide sequence: TGTGCCATCAGTGCCGGGAGATCACCCCTCCACTTT. Translated: CAISAGRSPLHF.

To note about this clonotype: A read error may produce the germline difference seen at one junction end. The V gene is TRBV5-1, the J gene TRBJ2-1, with TRBD1 identical over 7 bases. The CDR3 contains 15 residues. The germline CDR1 and CDR2 sequences are SGHRS and YFSETQ. This chain's CDR3 is CASTGQASSYNEQFF. In nucleotides, the CDR3 is TGTGCCAGCACAGGACAGGCAAGCTCCTACAATGAGCAGTTCTTC.

This clonotype was picked up a small number of times. The chain joins TRBV7-2 to TRBJ2-7; perhaps TRBD2 as D (6 bases). V was cut by 1 base and J by 3 bases, with 10 bases left in between. The length of the CDR3 is 14 residues. Germline lookup yields CDR1 SGHTA and CDR2 FQGNSA. The CDR3 protein is CASSLGGEGYEQYV. The CDR3 nucleotides read TGTGCCAGCAGCTTAGGGGGGGAAGGCTACGAGCAGTACGTC.

The rearrangement uses TRBV5-6 and TRBJ2-5; possibly TRBD1 or TRBD2 for D (6 bases each). This CDR3 has 15 residues. Germline assignment: CDR1 SGHDT and CDR2 YYEEEE. Trimming took 3 bases from V and 2 from J, leaving 14 bases between them. The CDR3 DNA reads as TGTGCCAGCAGCTGGGGGGACATCAGTCAAGAGACCCAGTACTTC. Residues: CASSWGDISQETQYF.

This clonotype was observed a handful of times. V and J are TRBV6-6 and TRBJ2-7; D is ambiguous. The germline V gene has CDR1 MNHNY and CDR2 SVGAGI (reference sequence). The CDR3 extends over 13 amino acids. V gave up 4 bases and J gave up 0 bases, with 7 bases separating them. The DNA of the CDR3 is TGTGCCAGCAGTTCCCGCAGCTCCTACGAGCAGTACTTC. It encodes CASSSRSSYEQYF.

This chain connects TRBV12-3 or TRBV12-4 to TRBJ1-3; D is uncertain. The CDR3 runs to 14 residues. Trimming cost V 2 bases and J 0 bases, with 5 bases left between them. The chain's CDR3 is CASSLMNSGNTIYF. The CDR3 DNA is TGTGCCAGCAGTTTAATGAACTCTGGAAACACCATATATTTT.

This clonotype was picked up a small number of times. This sequence joins TRBV11-1 and TRBJ2-7; no definite D call. This CDR3 spans 14 amino acids. Germline V gene data show CDR1 as SGHAT and CDR2 as FQDESV (reference sequence). V lost 4 bases, J lost 0 bases, and 10 bases lay in between. As DNA, the CDR3 is TGTGCCAGCAGCTCCGGTCGTGGCTCCTACGAGCAGTACTTC. It specifies CASSSGRGSYEQYF.

This chain joins TRBV7-9 and TRBJ1-2, with TRBD1 matching 7 bases. The CDR3 has 13 residues. Germline assignment: CDR1 SEHNR and CDR2 FQNEAQ (reference sequence). Trimming removed 5 bases from V and 6 bases from J; junction bases left unmatched: 6. DNA of the CDR3: TGTGCCAGCAGCACAGCAGGGGGGAATGGCTACACCTTC. Translating gives CASSTAGGNGYTF.

This clonotype occurred a few times. Sequence at one end of the junction differs from germline and may be a read error. The chain employs TRBV7-2 and TRBJ2-5; unclear D gene. The CDR3 is made up of 12 amino acids. Looked up from germline, CDR1 is SGHTA and CDR2 is FQGNSA. The DNA of the CDR3 is TGTGCCAGCACCTTATTGACTGAGACCCAGTACTTC. It encodes CASTLLTETQYF.

V usage is TRBV6-1 and J usage is TRBJ1-5; D not resolved. The CDR3 is 16 amino acids. Trimming cost V 6 bases and J 7 bases, with 22 bases left between them. Germline CDR1 is MNHNS and CDR2 is SASEGT. The chain's CDR3 is CASRQTGWVWRQPQHF. The CDR3 DNA is TGTGCCAGCAGACAAACTGGGTGGGTTTGGCGGCAGCCCCAGCATTTT.

This chain joins TRBV14 and TRBJ2-1; D might be TRBD2 (5 bases). Trimming pared 5 bases from V and 5 bases from J, leaving 19 bases between. The CDR3 runs to 16 residues. Germline loops: CDR1 SGHDN, CDR2 FVKESK. This CDR3 reads CASSLVALGGHNEQFF. The CDR3 region has the DNA TGTGCCAGCAGCTTAGTCGCGTTAGGAGGACACAATGAGCAGTTCTTC.

The CDR3 loop reads CASTKDRVGSPLHF. CDR3 sequence (DNA): TGTGCCAGCACCAAGGACAGGGTTGGTTCACCCCTCCACTTT. The chain links TRBV12-3 or TRBV12-4 to TRBJ1-6, with 8 bases identical to TRBD1. CDR3 length equals 14 residues. Unmatched junction bases numbered 8, after V lost 7 bases and J lost 9 bases.

This clonotype was counted a few times. The V and J genes are TRBV6-6 and TRBJ2-1; 8 bases agree with TRBD1. This CDR3 has 11 residues. V lost 9 bases, J lost 9 bases, and 4 bases stayed unmatched. From germline, CDR1 is MNHNY and CDR2 SVGAGI (reference sequence). The CDR3 nucleotides read TGTGCCAGTCAGGGGGCTAGTGAGCAGTTCTTC. Protein sequence: CASQGASEQFF.

By share, this clonotype counts as large. The chain recombines TRBV6-5 with TRBJ2-7, with TRBD1 matching 11 bases. Germline CDR1 and CDR2: MNHEY and SVGAGI. The CDR3 is made up of 16 amino acids. Losses at the gene ends were 3 bases for V and 5 bases for J; bases not matched to a gene: 9. CDR3 bases: TGTGCCAGCAGTTATACCTTAGGACAGGGGGCGGACGAGCAGTACTTC. Translating it yields CASSYTLGQGADEQYF.

CDR3 in amino acids: CASSSGTGHQETQYF. The CDR3 DNA is TGTGCCAGCAGCTCCGGGACAGGTCACCAAGAGACCCAGTACTTC. The rearrangement links TRBV5-4 to TRBJ2-5; 8 bases are shared with TRBD1. Germline V gene data show CDR1 as SGHNT and CDR2 as YYREEE (reference sequence). The CDR3 contains 15 residues. V shed 3 bases, J shed 0 bases, and the junction held 4 bases outside the gene matches.

J is TRBJ1-3 and V is TRBV6-5; no clear D. The CDR3 loop spans 15 amino acids. CDR1 MNHEY and CDR2 SVGAGI come from the germline V gene. V was cut by 0 bases and J by 0 bases, with 6 bases left in between. This CDR3 reads CASSYSRPSGNTIYF. In DNA form, the CDR3 reads TGTGCCAGCAGTTACTCGAGGCCCTCTGGAAACACCATATATTTT.

This clonotype has only a few counts. The J gene is TRBJ2-5, the V gene TRBV6-1; no definite D call. The CDR3 length is 11 residues. Germline V lookup: CDR1 MNHNS, CDR2 SASEGT. The V end lost 4 bases, the J end lost 5 bases, and 5 bases lay between the germline ends. The CDR3 bases are TGTGCCAGCAGTGGGTGGGAGACCCAGTACTTC. This translates into CASSGWETQYF.

V and J are TRBV5-5 and TRBJ1-2, with 8 bases that match TRBD1. The CDR3 has 14 residues. The V gene's germline CDR1 is SGHKS and CDR2 YYEKEE (reference sequence). The trim removed 3 bases at V and 7 bases at J, leaving 8 bases unmatched. CDR3 sequence: CASSSTGDTGGYTF. CDR3 nucleotides: TGTGCCAGCAGCTCGACAGGGGATACCGGTGGCTACACCTTC.

In this sample, this clonotype is medium-sized. The chain has TRBV20-1 and TRBJ2-7; D not certain. Germline V CDR1 and CDR2: DFQATT, SNEGSKA (reference sequence). The ends were cut back, 3 bases at V and 3 bases at J, with 12 bases in the middle. The CDR3 has 13 residues. The CDR3 here is CSASPGRFYEQYF. CDR3 in DNA: TGCAGTGCTAGCCCTGGACGGTTCTACGAGCAGTACTTC.

This clonotype was seen a few times. This chain connects TRBV5-6 to TRBJ2-1; a possible D gene is TRBD2 (6 bases). The CDR3 has 15 amino acids. V lost 1 base to trimming and J lost 8 bases, with 16 bases between them. CDR1 is SGHDT and CDR2 is YYEEEE in the germline V gene. CDR3 region: CASSLRGSIVDEQFF. Here the CDR3 DNA reads TGTGCCAGCAGCTTGCGGGGGAGTATTGTCGATGAGCAGTTCTTC. The full variable domain, in which reference TRBV5-6 and TRBJ2-1 provide the parts outside the CDR3, is DAGVTQSPTHLIKTRGQQVTLRCSPKSGHDTVSWYQQALGQGPQFIFQYYEEEERQRGNFPDRFSGHQFPNYSSELNVNALLLGDSALYLCASSLRGSIVDEQFFGPGTRLTVL.

This clonotype showed up just a few times. This sequence joins TRBV7-9 and TRBJ1-2; 7 bases fit TRBD1. The CDR3 covers 16 residues. Germline V gives CDR1 SEHNR, CDR2 FQNEAQ (reference sequence). The ends lost 4 bases at V and 1 base at J; junction bases unmatched: 9. Here the CDR3 DNA reads TGTGCCAGCAGCTATACCGACAGGGTTGGTAACTATGGCTACACCTTC. This codes for CASSYTDRVGNYGYTF.

V is TRBV6-2 or TRBV6-3 and J is TRBJ1-5; D unresolved. The germline gives CDR1 MNHEY, CDR2 SVGEGT. The CDR3 extends over 14 amino acids. Trimming stripped 6 bases from V and 11 bases from J, with 20 bases between. The CDR3 DNA reads as TGTGCCAGCAGCCGTCGAGGTTCAGCGTCGGCCCAGCATTTT. As protein: CASSRRGSASAQHF.

This clonotype appeared once. The germline gene is not matched at one end of the junction; a read error may be the cause. The CDR3 nucleotides are TGTGCCATCAGTGAATGGGAAGATGCAGATACGCAGTATTTT. This translates into CAISEWEDADTQYF. The chain couples TRBV12-3 or TRBV12-4 to TRBJ2-3; no definite D call. The CDR3 runs 14 residues.

This clonotype is medium-sized in the sample. The chain has TRBV12-3 or TRBV12-4 and TRBJ1-2, with D unresolved. Trimming pared 7 bases from V and 8 bases from J, leaving 8 bases between. The CDR3 is made up of 10 amino acids. CDR3 amino acids: CASTLGGYTF. The CDR3 DNA is TGTGCCAGCACTCTAGGGGGCTACACCTTC.